This T cell receptor beta chain was obtained from a study of post-analysis software for immune sequencing data. Study-level information: Included courses were relapsing-remitting and secondary progressive multiple sclerosis; progressive-relapsing multiple sclerosis was also included.

Comment on this clonotype: The antigen is undetermined.

V was clipped by 5 bases and J by 10 bases, with 12 bases between them. This CDR3 comprises 12 residues. Germline V lookup: CDR1 SEHNR, CDR2 FQNEAQ (reference sequence). Unique molecular identifiers tagged the TCR beta cDNA libraries. The T cell input of 1 to 10 million gave roughly 0.5 million cDNA molecules. In TCRdb, the PCR reads were re-called with MiXCR into one record per CDR3 protein. The top ten clones hold about 1.8% of a sample with 450,000 to 700,000 distinct CDR3 sequences, roughly 45% of them seen once. The study, taken as a whole, reports: Batch-mates among the samples co-clustered strongly by F measure. In multiple sclerosis, normalized Chao1 diversity was significantly below that of controls. Controls had lower frequencies than patients of 4 or 5 TRBV segments, which included TRBV5-6, TRBV5-1 and TRBV20-1.

This receptor was taken from a girl aged 10 to 17 with multiple sclerosis. The chain joins TRBV7-9 to TRBJ2-1; D call uncertain. The sequenced sample was blood. The chain's CDR3 is CASSPLVAEQFF. In DNA form, the CDR3 reads TGTGCCAGCAGCCCCCTGGTAGCCGAGCAGTTCTTC.